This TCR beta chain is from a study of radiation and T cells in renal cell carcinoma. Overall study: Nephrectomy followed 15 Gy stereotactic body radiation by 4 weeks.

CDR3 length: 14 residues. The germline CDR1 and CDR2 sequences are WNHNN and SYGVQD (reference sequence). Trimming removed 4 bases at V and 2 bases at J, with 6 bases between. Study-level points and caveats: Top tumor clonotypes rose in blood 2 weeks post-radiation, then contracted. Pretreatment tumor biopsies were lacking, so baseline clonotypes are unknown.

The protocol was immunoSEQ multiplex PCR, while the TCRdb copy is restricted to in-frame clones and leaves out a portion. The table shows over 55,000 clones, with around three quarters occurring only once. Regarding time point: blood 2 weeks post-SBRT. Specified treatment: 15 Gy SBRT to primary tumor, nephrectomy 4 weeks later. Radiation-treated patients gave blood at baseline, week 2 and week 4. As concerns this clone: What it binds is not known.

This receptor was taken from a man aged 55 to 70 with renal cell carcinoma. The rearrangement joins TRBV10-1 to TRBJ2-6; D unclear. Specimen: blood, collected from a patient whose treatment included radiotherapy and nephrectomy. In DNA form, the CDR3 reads TGCGCCAGCAGTGGAGGTACTGGGGCCAACGTCCTGACTTTC. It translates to CASSGGTGANVLTF.